This TCR beta chain was sequenced in a study of CD8+ T cells in alopecia areata. Study-wide context: The drug, oral tofacitinib, was given to treated patients at 5 to 10 mg twice daily.

Of note for this clone: As yet, its antigen is unknown.

The authors extracted RNA and reverse transcribed it into cDNA as the sequencing template. Profiling relied on immunoSEQ multiplex PCR, and the TCRdb table lists in-frame clones only, not all of them. The profile shows about 180,000 clones, 50% to 75% of them singletons. The CDR3 sequence is 12 residues long. With 4 bases removed from V and 5 bases from J, the gap between germline ends came to 9 bases. Per germline, CDR1 SGHRS and CDR2 YFSETQ. Study findings and constraints: Mice showed clearer TCR sharing than patients did, a gap that was possibly HLA-related.

Treatment of the sample: oral pan-JAK inhibitor, 5-10 mg twice daily. The rearrangement links TRBV5-1 to TRBJ1-2; D gene uncertain. The clonotype comes from a human donor with alopecia areata. The sample was CD4+ T cells sorted from blood, taken at approximately week 60, from a patient treated with tofacitinib. This chain's CDR3 is CASSGVGYGYTF. The CDR3 nucleotides read TGCGCCAGCAGCGGGGTAGGATATGGCTACACCTTC.